This T cell receptor beta chain came from a study of T cells in localized non-small cell lung cancer. Notes on the study in general: Longer survival (overall) was linked to higher T cell density in blood. Uninvolved adjacent lung showed peak T cell clonality, exceeding tumor. Median approximately 58 top-100 tumor clones were shared with paired adjacent lung.

V shed 10 bases and J 5 bases; nucleotides not matched to a gene: 11. The CDR3 has 14 residues. Germline CDR1 reads LNHDA; CDR2 reads SQIVND (reference sequence). This table comes from immunoSEQ multiplex PCR, and its TCRdb copy is limited to in-frame clones, with some not included. The table includes 60,000 to 65,000 clones, roughly 90% detected once. About this clone itself: Its specificity is unknown.

This chain joins TRBV19 and TRBJ1-5; 7 bases are a match to TRBD1. The sequence derives from a woman aged 35 to 70 with stage I lung adenocarcinoma. Source: peripheral blood, taken before any cancer treatment. CDR3: CATLDREGDQPQHF. In DNA, the CDR3 is TGTGCCACCCTAGACAGGGAAGGGGATCAGCCCCAGCATTTT.